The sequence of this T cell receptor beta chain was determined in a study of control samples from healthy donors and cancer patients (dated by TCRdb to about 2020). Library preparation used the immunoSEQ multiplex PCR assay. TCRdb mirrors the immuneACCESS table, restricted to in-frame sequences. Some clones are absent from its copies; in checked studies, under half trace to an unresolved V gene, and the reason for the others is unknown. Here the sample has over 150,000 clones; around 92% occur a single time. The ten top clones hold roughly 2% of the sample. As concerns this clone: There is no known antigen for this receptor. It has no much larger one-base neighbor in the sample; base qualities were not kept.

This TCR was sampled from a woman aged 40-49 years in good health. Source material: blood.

The DNA is TGTGCCAGTAGTATAGGGTATGGCTACACCTTC. Translated, it gives CASSIGYGYTF. The rearrangement joined TRBV19 to TRBJ1-2; no D segment can be confidently identified. Deletion took 1 base off V and 5 bases off J, with a span of 2 bases between the germline ends. From the germline V gene (reference sequence), CDR1 is LNHDA and CDR2 is SQIVND. Inclusive of the bounding cysteine and phenylalanine, the CDR3 is 11 residues long. The retained sequence is limited to the CDR3, 33 bases, with the frame set at the first base. The full variable domain, completed from the reference TRBV19 and TRBJ1-2 proteins outside the CDR3, reads DGGITQSPKYLFRKEGQNVTLSCEQNLNHDAMYWYRQDPGQGLRLIYYSQIVNDFQKGDIAEGYSVSREKKESFPLTVTSAQKNPTAFYLCASSIGYGYTFGSGTRLTVV.